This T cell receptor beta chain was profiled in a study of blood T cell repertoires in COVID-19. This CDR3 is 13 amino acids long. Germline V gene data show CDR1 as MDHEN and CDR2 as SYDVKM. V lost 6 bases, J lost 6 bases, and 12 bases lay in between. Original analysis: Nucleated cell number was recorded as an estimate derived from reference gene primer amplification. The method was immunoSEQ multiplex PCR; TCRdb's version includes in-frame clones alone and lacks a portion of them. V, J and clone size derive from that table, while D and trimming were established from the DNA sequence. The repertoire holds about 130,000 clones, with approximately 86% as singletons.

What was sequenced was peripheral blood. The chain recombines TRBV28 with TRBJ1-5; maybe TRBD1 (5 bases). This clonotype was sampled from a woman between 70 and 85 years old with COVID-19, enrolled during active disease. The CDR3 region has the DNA TGTGCCAGCAGCCCCGGGGGTGCTCAGCCCCAGCATTTT. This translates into CASSPGGAQPQHF.